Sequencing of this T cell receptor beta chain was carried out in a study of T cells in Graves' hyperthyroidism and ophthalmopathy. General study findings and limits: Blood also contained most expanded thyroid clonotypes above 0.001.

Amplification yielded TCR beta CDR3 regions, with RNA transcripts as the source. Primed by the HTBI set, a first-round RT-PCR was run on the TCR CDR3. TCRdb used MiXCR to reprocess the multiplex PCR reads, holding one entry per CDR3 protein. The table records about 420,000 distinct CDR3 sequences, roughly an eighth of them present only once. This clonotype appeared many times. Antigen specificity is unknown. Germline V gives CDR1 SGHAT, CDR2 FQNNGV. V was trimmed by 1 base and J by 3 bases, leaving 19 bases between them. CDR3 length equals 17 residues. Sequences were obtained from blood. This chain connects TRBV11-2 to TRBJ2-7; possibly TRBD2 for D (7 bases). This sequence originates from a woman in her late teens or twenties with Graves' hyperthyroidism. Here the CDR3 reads CASSLAPTGLAVYEQYF. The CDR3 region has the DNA TGTGCCAGCAGCTTAGCCCCCACAGGGCTAGCGGTCTACGAGCAGTACTTC.